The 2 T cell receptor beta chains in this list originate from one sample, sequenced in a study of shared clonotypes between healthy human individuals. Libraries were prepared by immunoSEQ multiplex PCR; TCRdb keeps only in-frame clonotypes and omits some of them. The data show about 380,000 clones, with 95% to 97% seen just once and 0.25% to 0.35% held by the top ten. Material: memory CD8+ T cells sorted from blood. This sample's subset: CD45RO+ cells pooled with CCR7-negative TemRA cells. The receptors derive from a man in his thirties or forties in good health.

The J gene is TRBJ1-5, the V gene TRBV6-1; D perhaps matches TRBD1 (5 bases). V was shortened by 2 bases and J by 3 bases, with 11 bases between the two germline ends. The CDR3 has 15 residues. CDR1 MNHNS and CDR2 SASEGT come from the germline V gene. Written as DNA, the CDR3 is TGTGCCAGCAGTGAATTGGGGACGGCCAATCAGCCCCAGCATTTT. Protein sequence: CASSELGTANQPQHF.

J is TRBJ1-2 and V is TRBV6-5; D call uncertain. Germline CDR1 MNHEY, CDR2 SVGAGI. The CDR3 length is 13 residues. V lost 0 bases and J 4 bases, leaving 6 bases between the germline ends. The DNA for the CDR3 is TGTGCCAGCAGTTACTCGCGGGCCTATGGCTACACCTTC. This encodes CASSYSRAYGYTF.